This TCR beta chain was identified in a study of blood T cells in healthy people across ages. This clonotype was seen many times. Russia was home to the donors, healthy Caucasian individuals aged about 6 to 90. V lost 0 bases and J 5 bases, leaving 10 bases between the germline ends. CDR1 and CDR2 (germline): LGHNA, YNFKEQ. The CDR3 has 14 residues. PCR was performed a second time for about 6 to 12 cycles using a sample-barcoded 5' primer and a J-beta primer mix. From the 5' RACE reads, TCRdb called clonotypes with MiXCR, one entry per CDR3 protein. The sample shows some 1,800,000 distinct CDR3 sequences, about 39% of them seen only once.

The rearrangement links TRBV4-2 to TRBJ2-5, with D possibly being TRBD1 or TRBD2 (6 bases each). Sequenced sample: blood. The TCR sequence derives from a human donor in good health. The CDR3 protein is CASSQETRGETQYF. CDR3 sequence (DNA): TGTGCCAGCAGCCAAGAGACTAGGGGGGAGACCCAGTACTTC.